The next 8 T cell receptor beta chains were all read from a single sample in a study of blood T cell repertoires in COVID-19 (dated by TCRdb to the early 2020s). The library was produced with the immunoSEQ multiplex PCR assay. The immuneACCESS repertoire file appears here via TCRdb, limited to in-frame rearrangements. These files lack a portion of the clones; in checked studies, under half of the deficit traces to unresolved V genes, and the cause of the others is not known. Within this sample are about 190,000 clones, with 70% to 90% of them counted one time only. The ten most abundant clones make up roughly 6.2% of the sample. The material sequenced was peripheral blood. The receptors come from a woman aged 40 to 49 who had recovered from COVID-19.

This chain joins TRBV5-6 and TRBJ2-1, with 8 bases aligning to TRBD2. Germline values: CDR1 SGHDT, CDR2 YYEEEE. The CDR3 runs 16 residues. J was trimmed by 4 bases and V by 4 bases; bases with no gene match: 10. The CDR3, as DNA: TGTGCCAGCAGCGGCGCCGGTAGCGGGGATTACAATGAGCAGTTCTTC. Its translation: CASSGAGSGDYNEQFF.

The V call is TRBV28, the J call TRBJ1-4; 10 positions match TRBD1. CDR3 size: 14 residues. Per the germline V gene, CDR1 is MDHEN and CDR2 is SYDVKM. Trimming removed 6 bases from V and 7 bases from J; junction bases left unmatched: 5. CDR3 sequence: CASRGTGESEKLFF. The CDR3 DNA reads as TGTGCCAGCAGGGGGACAGGGGAAAGTGAAAAACTGTTTTTT.

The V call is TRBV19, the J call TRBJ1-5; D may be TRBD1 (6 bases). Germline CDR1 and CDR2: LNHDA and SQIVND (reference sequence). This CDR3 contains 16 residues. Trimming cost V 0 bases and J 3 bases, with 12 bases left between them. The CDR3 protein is CASSIDANRVNQPQHF. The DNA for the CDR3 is TGTGCCAGTAGTATAGATGCCAACAGGGTCAATCAGCCCCAGCATTTT.

DNA for the CDR3: TGTGCCAGTAGTCCACAGGTTATAAGCTCTGGAAACACCATATATTTT. It translates to CASSPQVISSGNTIYF. J is TRBJ1-3 and V is TRBV19, with D maybe TRBD1 (5 bases). The V gene's germline CDR1 is LNHDA and CDR2 SQIVND (reference sequence). The CDR3 extends over 16 amino acids. Trimming shortened V by 5 bases and J by 0 bases, and 14 bases separated the two germline ends.

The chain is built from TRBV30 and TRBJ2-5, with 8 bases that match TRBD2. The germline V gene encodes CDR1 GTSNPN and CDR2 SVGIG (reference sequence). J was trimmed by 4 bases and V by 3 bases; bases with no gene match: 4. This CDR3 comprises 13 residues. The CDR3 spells CAWSWTSSETQYF. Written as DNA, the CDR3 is TGTGCCTGGAGCTGGACTAGCTCAGAGACCCAGTACTTC.

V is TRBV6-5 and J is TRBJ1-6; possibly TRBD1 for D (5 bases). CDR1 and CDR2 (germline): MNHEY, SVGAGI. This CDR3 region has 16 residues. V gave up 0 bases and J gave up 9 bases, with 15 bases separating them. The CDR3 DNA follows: TGTGCCAGCAGTTACTCGGCGGGACGTAAGAGTTCACCCCTCCACTTT. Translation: CASSYSAGRKSSPLHF.

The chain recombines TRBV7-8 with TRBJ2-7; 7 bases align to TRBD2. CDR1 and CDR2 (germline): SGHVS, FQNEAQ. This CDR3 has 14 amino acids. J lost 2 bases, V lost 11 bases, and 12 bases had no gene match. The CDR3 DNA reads TGTGCCTCGAGCGGGGCTACTACTACCTACGAGCAGTACTTC. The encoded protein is CASSGATTTYEQYF.

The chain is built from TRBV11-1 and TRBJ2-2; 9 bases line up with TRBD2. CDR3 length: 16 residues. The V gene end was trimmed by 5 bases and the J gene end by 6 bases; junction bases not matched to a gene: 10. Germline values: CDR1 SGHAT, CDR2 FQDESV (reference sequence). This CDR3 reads CASSPGTSHLSGELFF. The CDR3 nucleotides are TGTGCCAGCAGCCCCGGGACTAGCCATCTTTCCGGGGAGCTGTTTTTT. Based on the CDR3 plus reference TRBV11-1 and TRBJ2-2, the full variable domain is EAEVAQSPRYKITEKSQAVAFWCDPISGHATLYWYRQILGQGPELLVQFQDESVVDDSQLPKDRFSAERLKGVDSTLKIQPAELGDSAMYLCASSPGTSHLSGELFFGEGSRLTVL.